This section outlines one T cell receptor beta chain sequence together with its context. Distinct nucleotide sequences in the sample also encode this CDR3. The V gene's germline CDR1 is KGHSH and CDR2 LQKENI. The trim removed 6 bases at V and 4 bases at J, leaving 4 bases unmatched. The CDR3 consists of 13 residues. The source of the sample is a study of blood T cell repertoires in COVID-19. Some clones are missing from TCRdb's copy, which holds only in-frame ones; the method was immunoSEQ multiplex PCR. The profile shows 70,000 to 85,000 clones, over 75% of them singletons. This sequence originates from a man older than 75 with acute or convalescent COVID-19. V usage is TRBV18 and J usage is TRBJ1-1; 8 positions match TRBD1. The material sequenced was peripheral blood. CDR3 DNA: TGTGCCAGCTCTCCTACAGGGGGCACTGAAGCTTTCTTT. Its translation is CASSPTGGTEAFF.